This paragraph reports one TCR beta chain. It lacks a known antigen. It has no much larger one-base neighbor in the sample; base qualities were not kept. The immunoSEQ Assay, a bias-controlled multiplex PCR, was used to amplify TCRbeta CDR3 regions from genomic DNA. The original pipeline was this. The number of nucleated cells in each sample was estimated by amplification of reference gene primers within the assay. Sequence reads were collapsed and filtered to measure the absolute abundance of every unique TCRbeta CDR3 rearrangement. For each sample, productive Simpson clonality was calculated by taking the square root of Simpson's diversity index across productive rearrangements. Sourced from immuneACCESS, this table was stored by TCRdb with only in-frame sequences that have V and J called. A share of the clones is absent; for the studies checked, an unresolved V gene accounts for under half, and the remainder has no known explanation. V, J and clone size are taken as reported in that table, and D and trimming were inferred from the DNA itself. The sample includes approximately 200,000 clones, with almost 80% observed a single time. 15% to 20% of the sample rests with the top ten.

The collaborating institutions used their own protocols to collect whole blood in K2EDTA tubes. For TCRbeta analysis, collaborators shipped samples as frozen whole blood, isolated PBMCs, or DNA extracted from either of those sample types. CDR1 MNHNS and CDR2 SASEGT are derived from the germline V gene. Trimming accounts for 3 bases at V and 4 bases at J, while the number of junction bases matched to no gene is 3. From the cysteine through the phenylalanine, the CDR3 covers 14 amino acids. Only CDR3 DNA is held: 42 bases, read in frame from base 1. This record belongs to a study of blood T cell repertoires in COVID-19 (dated by TCRdb to about 2020). About the investigation overall: Samples covering the acute and convalescent phases of COVID-19 were provided by collaborators in the United States, Italy and Spain. Nearly every sample came with metadata listing a de-identified subject ID, COVID-19 status, age in years and sex. Where HLA class I and class II types were available, the types were taken from metadata supplied by the sample provider, not from assay-based typing. Deeply sampled blood TCRbeta repertoires from subjects exposed to, actively infected with, or recovered from COVID-19 were included in the dataset. The material from the prospective study consisted of cDNA or gDNA derived from T cells, B-cell-depleted T cells, or PBMCs. The repertoires were released in a freely available public database meant as a resource for research on the immune response to SARS-CoV-2. The samples were drawn from the first 160 participants of the ongoing ImmuneRACE study and from 950 to 1,500 subjects provided by 6 global collaborators.

Broader findings and caveats from the paper: Clinical and demographic metadata were provided uncurated, with the amount varying by source and participant.

The sequenced sample consisted of peripheral blood. Recombination joined TRBV6-1 with TRBJ2-3; TRBD2 matches 8 bases in the middle. The TCR sequence derives from a man in his sixties with active or convalescent COVID-19. CDR3 region: CASSDLTSADTQYF. At the DNA level, the sequence is TGTGCCAGCAGTGATTTGACTAGCGCAGATACGCAGTATTTT.